Below, 22 T cell receptor beta chains from the same sample are listed, as sequenced in a study of blood T cell repertoires in COVID-19. Sequencing was performed with immunoSEQ multiplex PCR; in TCRdb, only in-frame clones are kept and a portion is missing. Among 170,000 or so clones, about 86% were seen once, and the ten largest hold about 7.3%. Sequenced input: peripheral blood. These receptors all come from a man aged 45-60 years with active or convalescent COVID-19.

The chain recombines TRBV3-1 (or the pseudogene TRBV3-2) with TRBJ1-2; a possible D gene is TRBD1 (6 bases). CDR3 size: 13 residues. The germline gives CDR1 LGHDT, CDR2 YNNKEL (reference sequence). Deletions cut 0 bases from V and 7 bases from J, with 9 bases between. CDR3: CASSQDPRGGYTF. The CDR3 DNA sequence: TGTGCCAGCAGCCAAGACCCCAGGGGTGGCTACACCTTC.

J is TRBJ1-2 and V is TRBV13, with D unclear. The CDR3 length is 15 residues. Germline V gene lookup returns CDR1 PRHDT and CDR2 FYEKMQ (reference sequence). Trimming removed 0 bases at V and 4 bases at J, with 12 bases between. CDR3 amino acids: CASSLGLGEVYGYTF. The CDR3 DNA reads as TGTGCCAGCAGCTTAGGCCTCGGGGAGGTCTATGGCTACACCTTC.

This clone appeared once. The rearrangement links TRBV27 to TRBJ1-6, with 8 bases identical to TRBD1. This CDR3 region has 16 residues. Trimming removed 6 bases from V and 4 bases from J; junction bases left unmatched: 8. Germline lookup yields CDR1 MNHEY and CDR2 SMNVEV (reference sequence). The CDR3 sequence is CASSVRTGTYNSPLHF. The CDR3 DNA sequence: TGTGCCAGCAGCGTACGGACAGGGACTTATAATTCACCCCTCCACTTT.

This clone has a handful of counts. The chain combines TRBV19 with TRBJ1-5; maybe TRBD1 (5 bases). The CDR3 spans 15 residues. Germline V gives CDR1 LNHDA, CDR2 SQIVND (reference sequence). Deletions cut 3 bases from V and 3 bases from J, with 12 bases between. CDR3 DNA sequence: TGTGCCAGTAGTATGGGGGGGGTGAACAATCAGCCCCAGCATTTT. The encoded protein is CASSMGGVNNQPQHF.

This clone turned up a few times. As DNA, the CDR3 is TGCGCCAGCAGCTTCGGGACAGGGAAAGAGACCCAGTACTTC. This gives the protein CASSFGTGKETQYF. This sequence joins TRBV5-1 and TRBJ2-5; 9 nucleotides line up with TRBD1. The CDR3 consists of 14 residues. Germline-derived CDR1 and CDR2 are SGHRS and YFSETQ. V trimming: 2 bases; J trimming: 3 bases; junction bases outside the gene matches: 2.

This chain's CDR3 is CASSPRDRAGKEKLFF. The CDR3 region has the DNA TGTGCCAGCAGCCCCCGGGACAGGGCTGGTAAAGAAAAACTGTTTTTT. The gene calls are TRBV14 and TRBJ1-4; 9 bases map to TRBD1. Germline V gene data show CDR1 as SGHDN and CDR2 as FVKESK. The CDR3 covers 16 residues. Trimming cost V 4 bases and J 8 bases; bases outside gene matches: 11.

The rearrangement uses TRBV5-4 and TRBJ1-1, with TRBD1 as a possible D gene (5 bases). Germline-derived CDR1 and CDR2 are SGHNT and YYREEE (reference sequence). Trimming pared 0 bases from V and 7 bases from J, leaving 16 bases between. This CDR3 contains 15 residues. CDR3 sequence (DNA): TGTGCCAGCAGCTTGGAATTTAGGGGTCTAATTGAAGCTTTCTTT. Translated, it gives CASSLEFRGLIEAFF.

As to this clone: Other DNA sequences within the sample encode an identical CDR3. This sequence joins TRBV6-1 and TRBJ1-4; no definite D call. In germline, CDR1 is MNHNS, CDR2 SASEGT. Trimming cost V 1 base and J 7 bases, with 10 bases left between them. This CDR3 is built from 14 residues. CDR3 coding DNA: TGTGCCAGCAGTGAAGGGGCAGGTGTTGAAAAACTGTTTTTT. It yields the protein CASSEGAGVEKLFF.

The genes are TRBV14 and TRBJ2-7; 11 bases match TRBD2. V lost 4 bases and J lost 1; bases outside the gene matches: 6. The length of the CDR3 is 16 residues. Germline V gene sequence: CDR1 SGHDN, CDR2 FVKESK. This CDR3 reads CASSRTGTSGSYEQYF. DNA of the CDR3: TGTGCCAGCAGCCGGACCGGGACTAGCGGTTCCTACGAGCAGTACTTC. The variable domain in full, with the rest retrieved from reference TRBV14 and TRBJ2-7, is EAGVTQFPSHSVIEKGQTVTLRCDPISGHDNLYWYRRVMGKEIKFLLHFVKESKQDESGMPNNRFLAERTGGTYSTLKVQPAELEDSGVYFCASSRTGTSGSYEQYFGPGTRLTVT.

The V gene is TRBV6-5, the J gene TRBJ1-1, with no clear D. V was pared by 0 bases and J by 0 bases, with 8 bases between. Germline V gives CDR1 MNHEY, CDR2 SVGAGI. The CDR3 has 15 residues. The CDR3 DNA reads as TGTGCCAGCAGTTACTCGTACAGCTTGAACACTGAAGCTTTCTTT. This codes for CASSYSYSLNTEAFF.

The rearrangement links TRBV10-3 to TRBJ1-6; 8 bases are a match to TRBD1. The CDR3 runs to 14 residues. Germline values: CDR1 ENHRY, CDR2 SYGVKD. After removal of 6 bases from V and 7 bases from J, the junction contained 5 bases not matched to a gene. DNA of the CDR3: TGTGCCATCAGGATACAGGGGGAGAATTCACCCCTCCACTTT. This translates into CAIRIQGENSPLHF.

The gene calls are TRBV6-2 or TRBV6-3 and TRBJ2-1, with 8 positions matching TRBD2. Germline CDR1 reads MNHEY; CDR2 reads SVGEGT. After removal of 2 bases from V and 7 bases from J, the junction contained 19 bases not matched to a gene. This CDR3 contains 19 residues. The CDR3 DNA reads TGTGCCAGCAGTTACCAAGGTAGTCCGGGACTAGTTTTATTTAATGAGCAGTTCTTC. Protein sequence: CASSYQGSPGLVLFNEQFF.

The genes are TRBV24-1 and TRBJ2-3, with D perhaps TRBD2 (6 bases). Germline V gene lookup returns CDR1 KGHDR and CDR2 SFDVKD. The ends were cut back, 7 bases at V and 2 bases at J, with 21 bases in the middle. The CDR3 spans 17 residues. The CDR3: CATRVMGSRGLTDTQYF. CDR3 nucleotide sequence: TGTGCCACCAGGGTGATGGGGTCTCGGGGACTCACAGATACGCAGTATTTT.

This clone appeared a few times. CDR3 coding DNA: TGTGCCACCAGTGATAGGGGCGTAAGCTCCTACAATGAGCAGTTCTTC. Translation gives CATSDRGVSSYNEQFF. The rearrangement links TRBV24-1 to TRBJ2-1, with D maybe TRBD1 (5 bases). CDR1 and CDR2 (germline): KGHDR, SFDVKD. This CDR3 is 16 amino acids long. V gave up 3 bases and J gave up 0 bases, with 11 bases separating them.

The gene calls are TRBV7-3 and TRBJ2-6; 9 positions match TRBD1. With 5 bases clipped from V and 0 bases from J, the junction kept 5 bases outside the gene matches. The CDR3 loop spans 17 amino acids. CDR1 is SGHTA and CDR2 is FQGTGA in the germline V gene. The CDR3 DNA reads as TGTGCCAGCAGCCCCGGGACAGGGAGCTCTGGGGCCAACGTCCTGACTTTC. This gives the protein CASSPGTGSSGANVLTF.

The chain recombines TRBV24-1 with TRBJ2-2, with 9 bases fitting TRBD2. The CDR3 has 16 amino acids. J was trimmed by 1 base and V by 3 bases; bases with no gene match: 2. Germline loops: CDR1 KGHDR, CDR2 SFDVKD. Written as DNA, the CDR3 is TGTGCCACCAGTGATCGGACTAGCGAGAACACCGGGGAGCTGTTTTTT. It codes for CATSDRTSENTGELFF.

This clone was observed once. The chain carries TRBV10-3 and TRBJ1-1, with D unresolved. V dropped 1 base and J dropped 1 base, with 10 bases sitting between them. This CDR3 region has 15 residues. The germline V gene encodes CDR1 ENHRY and CDR2 SYGVKD. The CDR3 bases are TGTGCCATCAGTGAGTTTGGGCCCCCGAACACTGAAGCTTTCTTT. It yields the protein CAISEFGPPNTEAFF.

The gene calls are TRBV15 and TRBJ2-3, with 8 positions matching TRBD1. Germline V gene data show CDR1 as LNHNV and CDR2 as YYDKDF (reference sequence). The CDR3 has 14 residues. The ends lost 0 bases at V and 6 bases at J; junction bases unmatched: 2. The CDR3 DNA follows: TGTGCCACCAGCAGAGACAGGGGGCATGATACGCAGTATTTT. Its translation is CATSRDRGHDTQYF.

This clone was seen a single time. The chain combines TRBV29-1 with TRBJ2-2; 7 bases fit TRBD2. CDR1 is SQVTM and CDR2 is ANQGSEA in the germline V gene. The CDR3 is 14 amino acids. The V segment lost 0 bases and the J segment 6 bases; nucleotides outside the gene matches: 4. CDR3 residues: CSVEDREAAGELFF. The CDR3 coding sequence is TGCAGCGTTGAAGACCGGGAGGCGGCCGGGGAGCTGTTTTTT.

V and J are TRBV7-8 and TRBJ2-7; possibly TRBD1 for D (5 bases). V lost 6 bases and J lost 1, with 10 bases in between. The CDR3 runs 13 residues. Germline V gene data show CDR1 as SGHVS and CDR2 as FQNEAQ. The CDR3 region is CASRATGSYEQYF. The CDR3 DNA is TGTGCCAGCAGAGCCACAGGATCCTACGAGCAGTACTTC.

The V call is TRBV9, the J call TRBJ2-3, with 10 bases that match TRBD2. Germline V gene lookup returns CDR1 SGDLS and CDR2 YYNGEE. Losses at the gene ends were 1 base for V and 2 bases for J; bases not matched to a gene: 10. The CDR3 covers 18 residues. CDR3 region: CASSVTSGNPLPTDTQYF. CDR3 DNA sequence: TGTGCCAGCAGCGTAACTAGCGGGAACCCGCTTCCCACAGATACGCAGTATTTT.

The chain joins TRBV18 to TRBJ2-3; 8 bases fit TRBD2. The germline gives CDR1 KGHSH, CDR2 LQKENI. This CDR3 is 14 amino acids long. V shed 5 bases and J 6 bases; nucleotides not matched to a gene: 7. The CDR3 DNA follows: TGTGCCAGCTCAAATCGGGGGGGCCAGGATACGCAGTATTTT. Translated, it gives CASSNRGGQDTQYF.